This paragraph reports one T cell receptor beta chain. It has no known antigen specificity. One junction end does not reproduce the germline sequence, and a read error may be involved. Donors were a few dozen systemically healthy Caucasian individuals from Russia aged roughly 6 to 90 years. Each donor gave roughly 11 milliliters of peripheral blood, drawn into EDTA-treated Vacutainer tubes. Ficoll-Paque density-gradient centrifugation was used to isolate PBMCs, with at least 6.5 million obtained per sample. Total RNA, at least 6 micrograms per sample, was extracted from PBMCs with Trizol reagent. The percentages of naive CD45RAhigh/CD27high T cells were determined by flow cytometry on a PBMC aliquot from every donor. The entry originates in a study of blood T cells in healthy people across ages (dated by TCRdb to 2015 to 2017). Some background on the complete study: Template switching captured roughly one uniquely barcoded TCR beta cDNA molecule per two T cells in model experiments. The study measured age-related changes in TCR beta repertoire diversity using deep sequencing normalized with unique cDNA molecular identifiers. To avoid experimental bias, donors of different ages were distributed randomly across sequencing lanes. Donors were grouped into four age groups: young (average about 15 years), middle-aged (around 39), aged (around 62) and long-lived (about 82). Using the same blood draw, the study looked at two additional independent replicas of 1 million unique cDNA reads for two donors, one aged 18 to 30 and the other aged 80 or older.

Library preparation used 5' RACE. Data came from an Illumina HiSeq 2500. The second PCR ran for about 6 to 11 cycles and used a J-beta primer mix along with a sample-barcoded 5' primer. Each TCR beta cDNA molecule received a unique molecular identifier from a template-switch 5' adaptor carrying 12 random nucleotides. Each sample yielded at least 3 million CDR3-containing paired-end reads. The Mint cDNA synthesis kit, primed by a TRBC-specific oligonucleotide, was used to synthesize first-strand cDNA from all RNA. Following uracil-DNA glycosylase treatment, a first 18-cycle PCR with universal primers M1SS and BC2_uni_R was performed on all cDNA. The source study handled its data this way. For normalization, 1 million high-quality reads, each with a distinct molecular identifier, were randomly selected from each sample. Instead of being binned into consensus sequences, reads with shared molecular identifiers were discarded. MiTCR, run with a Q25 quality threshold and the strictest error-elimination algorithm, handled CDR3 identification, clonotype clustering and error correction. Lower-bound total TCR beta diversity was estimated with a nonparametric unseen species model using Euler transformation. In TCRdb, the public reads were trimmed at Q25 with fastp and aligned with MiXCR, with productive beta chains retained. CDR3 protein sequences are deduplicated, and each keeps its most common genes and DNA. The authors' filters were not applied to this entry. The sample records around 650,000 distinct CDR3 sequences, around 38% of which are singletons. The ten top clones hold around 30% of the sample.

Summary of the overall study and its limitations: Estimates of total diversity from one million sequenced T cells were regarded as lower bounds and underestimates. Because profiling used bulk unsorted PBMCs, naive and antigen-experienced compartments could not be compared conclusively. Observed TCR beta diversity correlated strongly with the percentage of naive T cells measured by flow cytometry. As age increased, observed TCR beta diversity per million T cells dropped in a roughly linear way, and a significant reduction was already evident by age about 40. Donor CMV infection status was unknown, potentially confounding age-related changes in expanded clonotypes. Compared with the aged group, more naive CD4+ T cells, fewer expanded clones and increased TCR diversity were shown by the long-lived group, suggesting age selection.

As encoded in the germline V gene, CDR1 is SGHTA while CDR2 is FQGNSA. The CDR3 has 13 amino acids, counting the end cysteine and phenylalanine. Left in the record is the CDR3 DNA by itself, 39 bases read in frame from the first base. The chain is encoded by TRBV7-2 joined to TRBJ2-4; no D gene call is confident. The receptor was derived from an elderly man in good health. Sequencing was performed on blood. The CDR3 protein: CASSSNPRNTQYF. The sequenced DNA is TGTGCCAGCAGCTCCAACCCGAGAAACACTCAGTACTTC.